This passage covers 20 T cell receptor beta chains from one sample sequenced in a study of HIV-infected children after antiretroviral therapy interruption. Unique molecular identifiers were included in an RNA-based 3' RACE TCR library. TCRdb re-called the 3' RACE reads with MiXCR, one entry per CDR3 protein. The profile shows under 50,000 distinct CDR3 sequences, roughly 4.5% of them singletons. The sample's treatment: PENTA 11 planned treatment interruption arm or continuous ART arm. The specimen comprised CD45RA+ CD4+ T cells from PBMCs, pooled from several time points, sampled from a donor given antiretroviral therapy, either interrupted or continuous. Subset here: naive CD4+ CD45RA+ CD45RO- T cells. The source of these receptors is a pool of human donors with HIV.

This clonotype was observed many times. The genes are TRBV2 and TRBJ2-4, with D perhaps TRBD1 (5 bases). CDR1 and CDR2 from the germline V gene are SNHLY and FYNNEI. Trimming took 1 base from V and 3 from J, leaving 13 bases between them. The CDR3 runs to 16 residues. The DNA of the CDR3 is TGTGCCAGCAGTGAAGGCAGGGAAAATGTCAAAAACATTCAGTACTTC. It is translated as CASSEGRENVKNIQYF. Drawing the rest from reference TRBV2 and TRBJ2-4, the complete variable domain is EPEVTQTPSHQVTQMGQEVILRCVPISNHLYFYWYRQILGQKVEFLVSFYNNEISEKSEIFDDQFSVERPDGSNFTLKIRSTKLEDSAMYFCASSEGRENVKNIQYFGAGTRLSVL.

The chain joins TRBV12-3 or TRBV12-4 to TRBJ1-6; D is unresolved. The CDR3 has 14 amino acids. V lost 3 bases and J 5 bases, leaving 8 bases between the germline ends. In DNA form, the CDR3 reads TGTGCCAGCAGTTTCGGGCAGAATAATTCACCCCTCCACTTT. Encoded protein: CASSFGQNNSPLHF.

This clonotype appeared many times. The genes are TRBV20-1 and TRBJ2-5; TRBD2 matches 7 bases. Per germline, CDR1 DFQATT and CDR2 SNEGSKA (reference sequence). V lost 8 bases and J lost 5; bases outside the gene matches: 2. The length of the CDR3 is 10 residues. The CDR3 DNA reads as TGCAGTCTCGGGGGGGAGACCCAGTACTTC. Its protein is CSLGGETQYF.

This clonotype was seen a few times. This rearrangement joins TRBV2 to TRBJ2-1; 7 positions match TRBD1. The germline V gene encodes CDR1 SNHLY and CDR2 FYNNEI. The CDR3 spans 12 residues. Germline trimming cut 4 bases from V and 12 bases from J; bases unmatched to any gene: 6. The CDR3 is CASSGEGGWQFF. The DNA of the CDR3 is TGTGCCAGCAGTGGAGAAGGGGGCTGGCAGTTCTTC.

The chain links TRBV28 to TRBJ1-1; tentative D call: TRBD1 (5 bases). Germline CDR1 MDHEN, CDR2 SYDVKM. Trimming cost V 2 bases and J 3 bases, with 10 bases left between them. CDR3 length: 14 amino acids. In nucleotides, the CDR3 is TGTGCCAGCAGTTTAGTACGGGACCACACTGAAGCTTTCTTT. This translates into CASSLVRDHTEAFF. The full variable domain, completed using reference TRBV28 and TRBJ1-1, is DVKVTQSSRYLVKRTGEKVFLECVQDMDHENMFWYRQDPGLGLRLIYFSYDVKMKEKGDIPEGYSVSREKKERFSLILESASTNQTSMYLCASSLVRDHTEAFFGQGTRLTVV.

The rearrangement joins TRBV11-2 to TRBJ2-1; 7 bases agree with TRBD1. This CDR3 contains 17 residues. Losses at the gene ends were 1 base for V and 1 base for J; bases not matched to a gene: 7. Germline V CDR1 and CDR2: SGHAT, FQNNGV. CDR3 in DNA: TGTGCCAGCAGCTTAGTACAGGGGACCCGTTCCTACAATGAGCAGTTCTTC. It encodes CASSLVQGTRSYNEQFF.

This clonotype has a count of ten or more. The chain uses TRBV12-5 and TRBJ1-1; no firm D call. Germline-derived CDR1 and CDR2 are LGHNT and FRNRAP. Trimming removed 2 bases at V and 0 bases at J, with 10 bases between. There are 15 residues in the CDR3. CDR3 DNA: TGTGCTAGTGGTTTGCAAAAGAGCTTGAACACTGAAGCTTTCTTT. Residues: CASGLQKSLNTEAFF.

J is TRBJ2-4 and V is TRBV30, with D unclear. The CDR3 consists of 13 residues. The V and J ends lost 2 bases and 5 bases respectively, with 10 bases between them. The germline gives CDR1 GTSNPN, CDR2 SVGIG (reference sequence). In DNA form, the CDR3 reads TGTGCCTGGAGTCTAATCACAGAAAACATTCAGTACTTC. This codes for CAWSLITENIQYF.

The sample holds many counts of this clonotype. This sequence joins TRBV20-1 and TRBJ1-1; 8 bases map to TRBD1. The CDR3 sequence is 12 residues long. The germline V gene has CDR1 DFQATT and CDR2 SNEGSKA (reference sequence). V was clipped by 5 bases and J by 4 bases; unmatched bases: 3. The CDR3 reads CSAFRGLTEAFF. In DNA form, the CDR3 reads TGCAGTGCTTTCAGGGGGCTCACTGAAGCTTTCTTT.

This clonotype was counted many times. This sequence joins TRBV20-1 and TRBJ1-5, with TRBD1 matching 9 bases. CDR3 size: 14 residues. The V gene end was trimmed by 6 bases and the J gene end by 0 bases; junction bases not matched to a gene: 3. Germline CDR1 and CDR2: DFQATT and SNEGSKA (reference sequence). The CDR3 region is CSAIQGASNQPQHF. The DNA of the CDR3 is TGCAGTGCCATACAGGGGGCTAGCAATCAGCCCCAGCATTTT.

This clonotype was detected ten times or more. This chain joins TRBV20-1 and TRBJ2-3, with a weak D call TRBD2 (6 bases). The ends were cut back, 5 bases at V and 6 bases at J, with 18 bases in the middle. Germline CDR1 reads DFQATT; CDR2 reads SNEGSKA (reference sequence). This CDR3 is built from 14 residues. The CDR3 DNA is TGCAGTGCTTCCGGGACTGGGGCAGGGGATACGCAGTATTTT. Its translation is CSASGTGAGDTQYF.

A few counts support this clonotype. The V gene is TRBV12-3 or TRBV12-4, the J gene TRBJ2-1; TRBD1 agrees at 7 bases. V shed 5 bases and J 9 bases; nucleotides not matched to a gene: 13. This CDR3 has 15 residues. CDR3 bases: TGTGCCAGCAGTCGCCGGGACAGACTTTCGGGTGAGCAGTTCTTC. It translates to CASSRRDRLSGEQFF.

The table lists this clonotype with many counts. The V and J genes are TRBV20-1 and TRBJ2-7; TRBD2 matches at 7 bases. J lost 2 bases, V lost 1 base, and 2 bases had no gene match. Germline V lookup: CDR1 DFQATT, CDR2 SNEGSKA (reference sequence). This CDR3 comprises 13 residues. The CDR3 region is CSARVAGAYEQYF. The CDR3 bases are TGCAGTGCTAGAGTAGCGGGCGCCTACGAGCAGTACTTC.

This clonotype has a count of ten or more. The rearrangement links TRBV2 to TRBJ2-1; D might be TRBD1 or TRBD2, each matching 5 bases. Germline V lookup: CDR1 SNHLY, CDR2 FYNNEI. The CDR3 consists of 12 residues. V gave up 6 bases and J gave up 7 bases, with 10 bases separating them. The CDR3 protein is CASSERTNEQFF. The CDR3, as DNA: TGTGCCAGCAGCGAGCGGACAAATGAGCAGTTCTTC.

There are a few counts of this clonotype. V and J are TRBV7-2 and TRBJ1-2; D is uncertain. Between the trimmed V and J ends, which lost 1 base and 6 bases, there was a span of 21 bases. From germline, CDR1 is SGHTA and CDR2 FQGNSA. The CDR3 runs 17 residues. The CDR3 DNA reads as TGTGCCAGCAGCTTAGAAGCGAAGGGCAATTCGCAGCATGGCTACACCTTC. It encodes CASSLEAKGNSQHGYTF.

In its sample, this clonotype was seen many times. The CDR3 region has the DNA TGTGCCAGCAGTGACAGGGGGAATTCACCCCTCCACTTT. It yields the protein CASSDRGNSPLHF. The chain has TRBV2 and TRBJ1-6; 7 bases fit TRBD1. The germline V gene has CDR1 SNHLY and CDR2 FYNNEI. This CDR3 comprises 13 residues. J lost 7 bases, V lost 3 bases, and 0 bases had no gene match.

This clonotype was recorded many times. V and J are TRBV24-1 and TRBJ1-5; D not certain. Between the trimmed V and J ends, which lost 4 bases and 7 bases, there was a span of 13 bases. Per germline, CDR1 KGHDR and CDR2 SFDVKD. The CDR3 is made up of 14 amino acids. This chain's CDR3 is CATSDPRGGQPQHF. CDR3 nucleotide sequence: TGTGCCACCAGTGACCCCCGAGGAGGCCAGCCCCAGCATTTT.

The table lists this clonotype with many counts. CDR3 nucleotide sequence: TGTGCCAGCTGCCCGGACTTCTATGGCTACACCTTC. Protein product: CASCPDFYGYTF. V gene TRBV6-1 combines with J gene TRBJ1-2; D uncertain. V lost 8 bases and J 4 bases, leaving 11 bases between the germline ends. This CDR3 spans 12 amino acids. Germline assignment: CDR1 MNHNS and CDR2 SASEGT.

Only a few counts were recorded for this clonotype. The chain couples TRBV28 to TRBJ2-7; 7 nucleotides match TRBD1. This CDR3 contains 16 residues. Germline-derived CDR1 and CDR2 are MDHEN and SYDVKM. V gave up 5 bases and J gave up 5 bases; unmatched junction bases: 15. This chain's CDR3 is CASSPGGRQGWHEQYF. In DNA form, the CDR3 reads TGTGCCAGCAGTCCAGGGGGAAGACAGGGTTGGCACGAGCAGTACTTC.

This clonotype has at least ten counts. V and J are TRBV6-5 and TRBJ2-2, with D maybe TRBD1 (6 bases). CDR3 length: 14 residues. CDR1 and CDR2 from the germline V gene are MNHEY and SVGAGI. The V and J ends lost 6 bases and 4 bases respectively, with 12 bases between them. The CDR3 DNA sequence: TGTGCCAGCAGCTGGACAGCTTTCACCGGGGAGCTGTTTTTT. It codes for CASSWTAFTGELFF.